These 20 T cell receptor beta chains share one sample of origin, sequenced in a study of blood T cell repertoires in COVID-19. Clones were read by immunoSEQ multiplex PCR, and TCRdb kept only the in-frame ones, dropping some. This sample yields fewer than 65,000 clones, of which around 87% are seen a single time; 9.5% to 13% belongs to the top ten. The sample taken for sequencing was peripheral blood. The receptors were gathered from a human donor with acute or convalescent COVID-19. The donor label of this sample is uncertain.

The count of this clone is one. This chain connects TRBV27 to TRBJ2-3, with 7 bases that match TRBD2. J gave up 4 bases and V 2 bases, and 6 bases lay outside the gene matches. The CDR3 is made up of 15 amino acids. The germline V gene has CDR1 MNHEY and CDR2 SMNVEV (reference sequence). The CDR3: CASSLAGDRPDTQYF. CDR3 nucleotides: TGTGCCAGCAGTTTAGCGGGAGATCGACCAGATACGCAGTATTTT.

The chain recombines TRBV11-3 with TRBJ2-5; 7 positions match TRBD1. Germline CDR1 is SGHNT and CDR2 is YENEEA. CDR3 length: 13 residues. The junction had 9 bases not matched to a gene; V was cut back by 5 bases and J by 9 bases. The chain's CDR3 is CASSPRQGMAQYF. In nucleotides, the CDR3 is TGTGCCAGCAGCCCGCGACAGGGAATGGCCCAGTACTTC. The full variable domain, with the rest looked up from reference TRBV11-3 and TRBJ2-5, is EAGVVQSPRYKIIEKKQPVAFWCNPISGHNTLYWYLQNLGQGPELLIRYENEEAVDDSQLPKDRFSAERLKGVDSTLKIQPAELGDSAVYLCASSPRQGMAQYFGPGTRLLVL.

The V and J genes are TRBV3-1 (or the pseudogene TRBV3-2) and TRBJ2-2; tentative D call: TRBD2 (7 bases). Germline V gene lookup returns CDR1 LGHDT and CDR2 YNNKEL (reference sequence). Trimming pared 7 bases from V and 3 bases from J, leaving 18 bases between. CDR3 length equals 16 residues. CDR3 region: CASKGGGAPYTGELFF. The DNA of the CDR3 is TGTGCCAGCAAAGGGGGGGGCGCCCCGTACACCGGGGAGCTGTTTTTT.

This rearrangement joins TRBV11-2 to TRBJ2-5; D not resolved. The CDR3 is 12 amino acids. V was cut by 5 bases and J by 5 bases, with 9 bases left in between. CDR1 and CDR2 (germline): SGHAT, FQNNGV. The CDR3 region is CASSRTEETQYF. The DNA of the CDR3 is TGTGCCAGCAGCCGAACGGAGGAGACCCAGTACTTC.

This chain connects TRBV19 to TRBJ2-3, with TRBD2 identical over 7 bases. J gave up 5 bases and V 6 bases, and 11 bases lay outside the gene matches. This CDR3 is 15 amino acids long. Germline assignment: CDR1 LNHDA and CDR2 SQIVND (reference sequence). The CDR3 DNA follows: TGTGCCAGTAGAGCGGGGTACCACCGGGGAGATACGCAGTATTTT. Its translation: CASRAGYHRGDTQYF.

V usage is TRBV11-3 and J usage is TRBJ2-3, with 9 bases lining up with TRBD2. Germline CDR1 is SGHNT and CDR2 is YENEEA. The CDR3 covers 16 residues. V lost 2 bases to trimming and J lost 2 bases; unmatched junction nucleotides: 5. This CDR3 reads CASSLSRTSDTDTQYF. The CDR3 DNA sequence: TGTGCCAGCAGCTTAAGTCGGACTAGCGACACAGATACGCAGTATTTT.

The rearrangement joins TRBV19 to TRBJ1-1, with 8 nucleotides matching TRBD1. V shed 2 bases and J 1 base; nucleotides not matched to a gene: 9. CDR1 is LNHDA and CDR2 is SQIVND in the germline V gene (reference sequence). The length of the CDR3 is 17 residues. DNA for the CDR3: TGTGCCAGTAGTATAAGAGGACAGGGAGCGAGGAACACTGAAGCTTTCTTT. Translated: CASSIRGQGARNTEAFF. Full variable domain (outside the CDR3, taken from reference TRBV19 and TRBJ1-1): DGGITQSPKYLFRKEGQNVTLSCEQNLNHDAMYWYRQDPGQGLRLIYYSQIVNDFQKGDIAEGYSVSREKKESFPLTVTSAQKNPTAFYLCASSIRGQGARNTEAFFGQGTRLTVV.

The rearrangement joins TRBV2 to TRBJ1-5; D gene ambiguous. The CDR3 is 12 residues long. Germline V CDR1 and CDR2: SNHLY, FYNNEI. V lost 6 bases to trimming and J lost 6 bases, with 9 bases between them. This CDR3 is CASRLGSQPQHF. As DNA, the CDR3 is TGTGCCAGCAGGTTAGGGAGTCAGCCCCAGCATTTT.

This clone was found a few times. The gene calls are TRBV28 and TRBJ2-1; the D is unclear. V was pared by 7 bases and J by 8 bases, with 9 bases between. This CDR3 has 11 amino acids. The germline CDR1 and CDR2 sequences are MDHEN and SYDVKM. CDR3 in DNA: TGTGCCAGCACTAGGTTCCATGAGCAGTTCTTC. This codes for CASTRFHEQFF.

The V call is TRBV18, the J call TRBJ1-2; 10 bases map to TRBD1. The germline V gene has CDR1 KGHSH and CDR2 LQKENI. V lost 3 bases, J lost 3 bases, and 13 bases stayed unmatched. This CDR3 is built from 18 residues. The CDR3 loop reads CASSPLSPRQGAHYGYTF. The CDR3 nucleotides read TGTGCCAGCTCACCCCTTAGCCCCCGACAGGGGGCGCACTATGGCTACACCTTC.

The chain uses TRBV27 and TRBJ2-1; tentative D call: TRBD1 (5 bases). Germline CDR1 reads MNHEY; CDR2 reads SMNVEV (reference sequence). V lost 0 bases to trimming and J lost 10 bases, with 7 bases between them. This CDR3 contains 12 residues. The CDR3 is CASSLSGVEQFF. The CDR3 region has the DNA TGTGCCAGCAGTTTATCAGGGGTCGAGCAGTTCTTC.

CDR3 sequence: CASSPTGPSYNEQFF. As DNA, the CDR3 is TGTGCCAGCAGTCCTACAGGTCCCTCCTACAATGAGCAGTTCTTC. The chain combines TRBV28 with TRBJ2-1; possibly TRBD1 for D (5 bases). This CDR3 is built from 15 residues. In germline, CDR1 is MDHEN, CDR2 SYDVKM. The V end lost 5 bases, the J end lost 0 bases, and 11 bases lay between the germline ends.

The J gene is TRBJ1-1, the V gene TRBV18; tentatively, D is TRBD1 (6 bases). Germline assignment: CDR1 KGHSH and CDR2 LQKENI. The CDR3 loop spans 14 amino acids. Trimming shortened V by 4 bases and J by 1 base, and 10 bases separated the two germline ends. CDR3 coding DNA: TGTGCCAGCTCACTCGGACAGCCGAACACTGAAGCTTTCTTT. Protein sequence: CASSLGQPNTEAFF.

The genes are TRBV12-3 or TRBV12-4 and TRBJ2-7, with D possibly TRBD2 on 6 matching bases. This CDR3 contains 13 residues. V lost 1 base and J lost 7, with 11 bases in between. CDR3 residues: CASSLGGEGEQYF. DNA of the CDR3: TGTGCCAGCAGTTTAGGGGGGGAAGGAGAGCAGTACTTC.

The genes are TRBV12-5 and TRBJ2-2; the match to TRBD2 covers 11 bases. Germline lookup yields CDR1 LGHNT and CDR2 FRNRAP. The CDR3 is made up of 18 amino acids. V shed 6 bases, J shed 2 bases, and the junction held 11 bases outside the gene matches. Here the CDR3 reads CASGGPRLAGLNTGELFF. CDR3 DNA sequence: TGTGCTAGTGGAGGCCCTCGACTAGCGGGGTTAAACACCGGGGAGCTGTTTTTT. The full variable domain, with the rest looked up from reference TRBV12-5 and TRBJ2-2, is DARVTQTPRHKVTEMGQEVTMRCQPILGHNTVFWYRQTMMQGLELLAYFRNRAPLDDSGMPKDRFSAEMPDATLATLKIQPSEPRDSAVYFCASGGPRLAGLNTGELFFGEGSRLTVL.

The CDR3 DNA is TGTGCCAGCAGGAGGACAGGTTCTTGGAATGAGCAGTTCTTC. Protein: CASRRTGSWNEQFF. J is TRBJ2-1 and V is TRBV6-5, with 7 positions matching TRBD1. Germline V CDR1 and CDR2: MNHEY, SVGAGI. The junction had 9 bases not matched to a gene; V was cut back by 6 bases and J by 7 bases. The CDR3 runs to 14 residues.

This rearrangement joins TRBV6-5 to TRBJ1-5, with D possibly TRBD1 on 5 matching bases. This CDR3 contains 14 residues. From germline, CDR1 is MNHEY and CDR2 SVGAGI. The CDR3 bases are TGTGCGTCGCGCACAGGAGGGGACAATCAGCCCCAGCATTTT. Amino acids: CASRTGGDNQPQHF.

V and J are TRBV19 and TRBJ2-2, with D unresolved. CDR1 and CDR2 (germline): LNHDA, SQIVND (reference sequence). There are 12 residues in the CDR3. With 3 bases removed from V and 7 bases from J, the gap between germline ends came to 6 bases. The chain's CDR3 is CASSMKHGELFF. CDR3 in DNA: TGTGCCAGTAGTATGAAGCACGGGGAGCTGTTTTTT.

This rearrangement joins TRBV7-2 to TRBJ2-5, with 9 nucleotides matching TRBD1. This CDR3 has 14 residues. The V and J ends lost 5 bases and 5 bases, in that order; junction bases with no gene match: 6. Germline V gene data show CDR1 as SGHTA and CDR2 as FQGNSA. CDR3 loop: CASSAGQGKETQYF. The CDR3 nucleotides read TGTGCCAGCAGCGCGGGACAGGGCAAGGAGACCCAGTACTTC.

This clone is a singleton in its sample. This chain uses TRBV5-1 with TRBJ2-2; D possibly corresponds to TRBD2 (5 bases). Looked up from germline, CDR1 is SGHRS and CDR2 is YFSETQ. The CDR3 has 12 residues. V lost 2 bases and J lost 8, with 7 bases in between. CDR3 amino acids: CASSFGEGELFF. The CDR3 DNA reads TGCGCCAGCAGCTTCGGGGAGGGGGAGCTGTTTTTT.